This T cell receptor beta chain comes out of a study of T cell changes during pregnancy in multiple sclerosis. Assay: immunoSEQ multiplex PCR; the TCRdb copy retains only in-frame clones and omits some. The repertoire includes about 85,000 clones, approximately 90% of them detected once, and more than 2.5% sits in the top ten. The CDR3 consists of 12 residues. Trimming removed 1 base from V and 8 bases from J, with 8 bases in between. CDR1 and CDR2 (germline): LGHNA, YNFKEQ. The V gene is TRBV4-2, the J gene TRBJ1-2; D is uncertain. This specimen was peripheral blood, taken in the first trimester of pregnancy. The receptor was isolated from a female donor with multiple sclerosis, enrolled in a pregnancy study. The CDR3 DNA reads as TGTGCCAGCAGCCAAGCTGCACGGGGCTACACCTTC. Its translation is CASSQAARGYTF.